This T cell receptor beta chain is drawn from a study of metastatic and nonmetastatic thyroid tumors. Study information: Repertoires from malignant and benign thyroid patients were compared across blood and tumor or nodule tissue. Regarding the study as a whole: Malignant tumors reportedly showed significantly higher TCR beta diversity than benign nodules in both blood and tumor.

Per the authors' pipeline: The distant-metastasis classifier for papillary thyroid cancer was built from CDR3 differences across clinicopathological groups. MiXCR reprocessed the PCR reads for TCRdb. The V and J calls reflect TCRdb's pipeline rather than the authors' work. This sample has approximately 24,000 clones; roughly 21% occur once, and the top ten carry 13%. Among the patients, none had received any treatment before thyroid surgery. This clone was detected many times. Its antigen is undetermined. The receptor's source is a male donor with papillary thyroid cancer or a benign thyroid nodule (not recorded which). Some clones in this sample may be carry-over from other donors' samples. The specimen was blood.

The CDR3 nucleotides are TGTGCCAGCAGTTACCGGCAGGGAGGGGTAGCGACGCAGTATTTT. It specifies CASSYRQGGVATQYF. The genes are TRBV6-5 and TRBJ2-3, with 7 bases matching TRBD2. The germline CDR1 and CDR2 sequences are MNHEY and SVGAGI. This CDR3 region has 15 residues. V dropped 2 bases and J dropped 9; count of bases not matched to a gene: 11.